The source of this TCR beta chain is a study of early T cells in non-severe SARS-CoV-2 infection. The germline V gene encodes CDR1 LGHNA and CDR2 YSLEER. The CDR3 runs to 19 residues. The V segment lost 4 bases and the J segment 4 bases; nucleotides outside the gene matches: 18. TCRdb passed the 5' RACE reads through MiXCR, listing each CDR3 protein once. The profile shows roughly 50,000 distinct CDR3 sequences, over 7% of them singletons. The chain recombines TRBV4-3 with TRBJ2-2, with 7 bases matching TRBD2. Sequencing used whole blood. The receptor's source is an adult who was a healthcare worker with PCR-confirmed SARS-CoV-2 infection or an uninfected control (not recorded which). CDR3 protein: CASSRRILSGRAGTGELFF. The DNA of the CDR3 is TGCGCCAGCAGCCGGAGGATACTAAGTGGGAGGGCCGGCACCGGGGAGCTGTTTTTT.